This is a list of T cell receptor beta chains from one sample in a study. TCRdb ran MiXCR on the 5' RACE reads and lists one entry per CDR3 protein. Of tens of thousands of distinct CDR3 sequences in the sample, less than 25% were seen once. Sample: memory CD4+ T cells sorted from blood. The receptors here all came from a female donor with breast cancer. The CDR3 runs from the conserved cysteine through the conserved F or W. The order of the fields is J gene, clone size, D gene, V gene, CDR3 DNA, CDR3 protein. The D gene is left open where the match is weak. Expanded clones get a size class; other rows say once, few or many, or leave the size out.

J gene: TRBJ1-6; clone size: few; D gene: TRBD1; V gene: TRBV4-2; CDR3 DNA: TGTGCCAGCAGCCTCGGCTTGTTTGGGGCGACAGGGCATAATTCACCCCTCCACTTT; CDR3 protein: CASSLGLFGATGHNSPLHF
J gene: TRBJ2-1; clone size: NA; D gene: NA; V gene: TRBV20-1; CDR3 DNA: TGCAGTGCTGCCCGCAGGACAAGCTCCTACAATGAGCAGTTCTTC; CDR3 protein: CSAARRTSSYNEQFF
J gene: TRBJ2-1; clone size: many; D gene: TRBD2; V gene: TRBV28; CDR3 DNA: TGTGCCAGCAGTTTGGCTAGCGGGAAACACCTCCATGAGCAGTTCTTC; CDR3 protein: CASSLASGKHLHEQFF
J gene: TRBJ2-4; clone size: many; D gene: NA; V gene: TRBV7-9; CDR3 DNA: TGTGCCAGCAGCCTGGACAGGGAGGGCATTCAGTACTTC; CDR3 protein: CASSLDREGIQYF
J gene: TRBJ2-1; clone size: NA; D gene: NA; V gene: TRBV24-1; CDR3 DNA: TGTGCCACCAGTGCGATTGGTGAGCAGTTCTTC; CDR3 protein: CATSAIGEQFF
J gene: TRBJ2-3; clone size: many; D gene: NA; V gene: TRBV9; CDR3 DNA: TGTGCCAGCAGCGTAAGTCCTCTTGCCACAGATACGCAGTATTTT; CDR3 protein: CASSVSPLATDTQYF
J gene: TRBJ1-2; clone size: NA; D gene: TRBD1; V gene: TRBV4-1; CDR3 DNA: TGCGCCAGCAAGTTGGACAGGGGCCATGGCTACACCTTC; CDR3 protein: CASKLDRGHGYTF
J gene: TRBJ2-3; clone size: NA; D gene: TRBD2; V gene: TRBV7-8; CDR3 DNA: TGTGCCAGCAGCCCGGGGACTAGCGGGGGTACAGATACGCAGTATTTT; CDR3 protein: CASSPGTSGGTDTQYF
J gene: TRBJ2-3; clone size: once; D gene: NA; V gene: TRBV7-7; CDR3 DNA: TGTGCTAGCAGCCCCTTAATGGCCGATGGGCAGTATTTT; CDR3 protein: CASSPLMADGQYF
J gene: TRBJ1-5; clone size: many; D gene: TRBD1; V gene: TRBV4-2; CDR3 DNA: TGTGCCAGCAACGTAAGGCAGGGGGTAAATCAGCCCCAGCATTTT; CDR3 protein: CASNVRQGVNQPQHF
J gene: TRBJ2-1; clone size: many; D gene: NA; V gene: TRBV7-3; CDR3 DNA: TGTGCCAGCAGCGCGAGTCAGGGTCTAGCCTCCAATGAGCAGTTCTTC; CDR3 protein: CASSASQGLASNEQFF
J gene: TRBJ2-3; clone size: many; D gene: NA; V gene: TRBV4-1; CDR3 DNA: TGCGCCAGCAGCCAGGGAGATACGCAGTATTTT; CDR3 protein: CASSQGDTQYF
J gene: TRBJ2-7; clone size: once; D gene: TRBD1; V gene: TRBV4-1; CDR3 DNA: TGCGCCAGCAGCTTAACCGGGACAGGGCGCGAGCAGTACTTC; CDR3 protein: CASSLTGTGREQYF
J gene: TRBJ1-2; clone size: many; D gene: NA; V gene: TRBV7-9; CDR3 DNA: TGTGCCAGCAGCAACGTCAAGTCCTCCGCACTCTATGGCTACACCTTC; CDR3 protein: CASSNVKSSALYGYTF
J gene: TRBJ2-3; clone size: NA; D gene: NA; V gene: TRBV4-1; CDR3 DNA: TGCACCAGCAGCCAGGGGTCAGACCTAGATACGCAGTATTTT; CDR3 protein: CTSSQGSDLDTQYF
J gene: TRBJ2-1; clone size: many; D gene: NA; V gene: TRBV15; CDR3 DNA: TGTGCCACCAGCAGAGGGTGGGGCAGGTACAATGAGCAGTTCTTC; CDR3 protein: CATSRGWGRYNEQFF
J gene: TRBJ2-7; clone size: medium-sized; D gene: NA; V gene: TRBV9; CDR3 DNA: TGTGCCAGCAGCCCTGGGGGCGGGGCCGACGAGCAGTACTTC; CDR3 protein: CASSPGGGADEQYF
J gene: TRBJ2-3; clone size: many; D gene: TRBD2; V gene: TRBV27; CDR3 DNA: TGTGCCAGCAGTTCGGGGGGGCCGACAGATACGCAGTATTTT; CDR3 protein: CASSSGGPTDTQYF
J gene: TRBJ2-3; clone size: few; D gene: TRBD2; V gene: TRBV4-3; CDR3 DNA: TGCGCCAGCAGCCTGTTGCTAGCGGGAGACCGCACAGATACGCAGTATTTT; CDR3 protein: CASSLLLAGDRTDTQYF
J gene: TRBJ2-3; clone size: NA; D gene: NA; V gene: TRBV12-3/TRBV12-4; CDR3 DNA: TGTGCCAGCAGTTTATCGCGTGCAGATACGCAGTATTTT; CDR3 protein: CASSLSRADTQYF
J gene: TRBJ2-3; clone size: NA; D gene: TRBD2; V gene: TRBV27; CDR3 DNA: TGTGCCAGCAGTTTATATGCGGGGGGTCCGGATACGCAGTATTTT; CDR3 protein: CASSLYAGGPDTQYF
J gene: TRBJ2-1; clone size: NA; D gene: NA; V gene: TRBV9; CDR3 DNA: TGTGCCAGCAGCGCTCAACATAATGAGCAGTTCTTC; CDR3 protein: CASSAQHNEQFF
J gene: TRBJ1-1; clone size: NA; D gene: NA; V gene: TRBV4-2; CDR3 DNA: TGTGCCAGCGGCCAAGCAGGTAACACTGAAGCTTTCTTT; CDR3 protein: CASGQAGNTEAFF
J gene: TRBJ2-1; clone size: NA; D gene: TRBD1; V gene: TRBV27; CDR3 DNA: TGTGCCGGCAGTTGGAGGGGACAGGGGGCATACAATGAGCAGTTCTTC; CDR3 protein: CAGSWRGQGAYNEQFF
J gene: TRBJ2-1; clone size: NA; D gene: TRBD2; V gene: TRBV5-1; CDR3 DNA: TGCGCCAGCAGCATGACTAGCCACAATGAGCAGTTCTTC; CDR3 protein: CASSMTSHNEQFF
J gene: TRBJ2-5; clone size: NA; D gene: TRBD2; V gene: TRBV3-1; CDR3 DNA: TGTGCCAGCAGCATACCGATTAGCGGGGGGGCCTCAGGGACCCAGTACTTC; CDR3 protein: CASSIPISGGASGTQYF
J gene: TRBJ2-2; clone size: many; D gene: TRBD1; V gene: TRBV6-5; CDR3 DNA: TGTGCCAGCAGTTTAACAGGGGCGAACACCGGGGAGCTGTTTTTT; CDR3 protein: CASSLTGANTGELFF
J gene: TRBJ2-3; clone size: many; D gene: NA; V gene: TRBV5-1; CDR3 DNA: TGCGCCAGCGCGCAGTCTGATACGCAGTATTTT; CDR3 protein: CASAQSDTQYF
J gene: TRBJ2-3; clone size: NA; D gene: NA; V gene: TRBV7-3; CDR3 DNA: TGTGCCAGCAGCTTACAGGGGGGAGGTACGCAGTATTTT; CDR3 protein: CASSLQGGGTQYF
J gene: TRBJ1-5; clone size: medium-sized; D gene: NA; V gene: TRBV4-2; CDR3 DNA: TGTGCCAGCAGCCAAGTGTGGGCCCAGCCCCAGCATTTT; CDR3 protein: CASSQVWAQPQHF
J gene: TRBJ1-6; clone size: few; D gene: NA; V gene: TRBV12-3/TRBV12-4; CDR3 DNA: TGTGCCAGTCGGGAGTATGGGGTAGACTCACCCCTCCACTTT; CDR3 protein: CASREYGVDSPLHF
J gene: TRBJ1-4; clone size: few; D gene: NA; V gene: TRBV6-5; CDR3 DNA: TGTGCCAGCAGTTACGACCTAATTGGGGAAAAACTGTTTTTT; CDR3 protein: CASSYDLIGEKLFF
J gene: TRBJ1-1; clone size: NA; D gene: NA; V gene: TRBV27; CDR3 DNA: TGTGCCAGCAGCTCGGGGGGAATTGAAGCTTTCTTT; CDR3 protein: CASSSGGIEAFF
J gene: TRBJ2-1; clone size: NA; D gene: NA; V gene: TRBV15; CDR3 DNA: TGTGCCACCAGCAGGGGGGATGTCGGAGAGCAGTTCTTC; CDR3 protein: CATSRGDVGEQFF
J gene: TRBJ2-7; clone size: NA; D gene: TRBD2; V gene: TRBV6-6; CDR3 DNA: TGTGCCAGCAGTTACTCTGAGCGGGGGTTAAACTCCTACGAGCAGTACTTC; CDR3 protein: CASSYSERGLNSYEQYF
J gene: TRBJ1-1; clone size: many; D gene: TRBD1; V gene: TRBV12-3/TRBV12-4; CDR3 DNA: TGTGCCAGCAGCGATACAGGGGGAGACACTGAAGCTTTCTTT; CDR3 protein: CASSDTGGDTEAFF
J gene: TRBJ2-6; clone size: few; D gene: NA; V gene: TRBV6-1; CDR3 DNA: TGCGCCAGCGCGAGTGGGGGCTACGGGGCCAACGTCCTGACTTTC; CDR3 protein: CASASGGYGANVLTF
J gene: TRBJ1-2; clone size: many; D gene: NA; V gene: TRBV5-4; CDR3 DNA: TGTGCCAGCATAGACCAGGGGATCGGAAGGGATGGCTACACCTTC; CDR3 protein: CASIDQGIGRDGYTF
J gene: TRBJ2-7; clone size: many; D gene: NA; V gene: TRBV6-1; CDR3 DNA: TGTGCCAGCAGTGAAAGGGCAGTCTACGAGCAGTACTTC; CDR3 protein: CASSERAVYEQYF
J gene: TRBJ2-1; clone size: few; D gene: TRBD2; V gene: TRBV12-3/TRBV12-4; CDR3 DNA: TGTGCCAGCAGAACAAAACTAGCGGGGTCTCGAAATGAGCAGTTCTTC; CDR3 protein: CASRTKLAGSRNEQFF
J gene: TRBJ2-3; clone size: medium-sized; D gene: NA; V gene: TRBV6-5; CDR3 DNA: TGTGCCAGCAGCCCGTCGGGGGATACGCAGTATTTT; CDR3 protein: CASSPSGDTQYF
J gene: TRBJ1-4; clone size: NA; D gene: NA; V gene: TRBV3-1; CDR3 DNA: TGTGCCAGCAGCCAAGAATTCGGGAATGAAAAACTGTTTTTT; CDR3 protein: CASSQEFGNEKLFF
J gene: TRBJ2-7; clone size: few; D gene: NA; V gene: TRBV4-1; CDR3 DNA: TGCGCCAGCAGCCATAGGGGATCCTACGAGCAGTACTTC; CDR3 protein: CASSHRGSYEQYF
J gene: TRBJ1-5; clone size: NA; D gene: NA; V gene: TRBV7-2; CDR3 DNA: TGTGCCAGCAGCTTAAGATCCGGGACCAATCAGCCCCAGCATTTT; CDR3 protein: CASSLRSGTNQPQHF
J gene: TRBJ2-2; clone size: NA; D gene: NA; V gene: TRBV7-9; CDR3 DNA: TGTGCCAGCGCTAACAGAACCGGGGAGCTGTTTTTT; CDR3 protein: CASANRTGELFF
J gene: TRBJ1-1; clone size: NA; D gene: NA; V gene: TRBV6-2/TRBV6-3; CDR3 DNA: TGTGCCAGCAGTTATAGCCTTCACCTAATGACAGCCTCCATGGTCACTGAAGCTTTCTTT; CDR3 protein: CASSYSLHLMTASMVTEAFF
J gene: TRBJ2-5; clone size: many; D gene: TRBD2; V gene: TRBV4-1; CDR3 DNA: TGCGCCAGCAGCCAAGGCCGCACGGGGGGATGGGAGACCCAGTACTTC; CDR3 protein: CASSQGRTGGWETQYF
J gene: TRBJ2-5; clone size: NA; D gene: NA; V gene: TRBV6-5; CDR3 DNA: TGTGCCAGCAGTGTCGGGACAAAAGACCAAGAGACCCAGTACTTC; CDR3 protein: CASSVGTKDQETQYF
J gene: TRBJ1-2; clone size: NA; D gene: NA; V gene: TRBV12-3/TRBV12-4; CDR3 DNA: TGTGCCAGCAGCTCCCAGGGAGTCTCTGGCTACACCTTC; CDR3 protein: CASSSQGVSGYTF
J gene: TRBJ1-5; clone size: NA; D gene: NA; V gene: TRBV2; CDR3 DNA: TGTGCCAGCAGCCTGTACAGGGAAGGAGGGCCCCAGCCCCAGCATTTT; CDR3 protein: CASSLYREGGPQPQHF
J gene: TRBJ2-3; clone size: few; D gene: NA; V gene: TRBV6-2/TRBV6-3; CDR3 DNA: TGTGCCAGCAGGTCAGGGGAAAAGATCACAGATACGCAGTATTTT; CDR3 protein: CASRSGEKITDTQYF
J gene: TRBJ2-6; clone size: NA; D gene: NA; V gene: TRBV29-1; CDR3 DNA: TGCAGCGTAACTTCCTGGACAGCTGGGGCCAACGTCCTGACTTTC; CDR3 protein: CSVTSWTAGANVLTF